These T cell receptor beta chains were read from a single sample in a study of blood T cell repertoires in COVID-19. The assay was immunoSEQ multiplex PCR, and TCRdb's table has in-frame clones only and misses some. Counted here are about 280,000 clones, 75% to 90% occurring once; the ten biggest clones make up roughly 4.8%. Sequenced sample: peripheral blood. The source is a man aged 35 to 55 with acute or convalescent COVID-19. Both conserved end residues are trimmed from each CDR3. The order of the fields is J gene, V gene, clone size, CDR3 protein. Rows may omit the clone size; those that give it use once, few, many or a size class.

>TRBJ1-1|TRBV27|NA
ASSLSTGGNTEAF
>TRBJ1-6|TRBV2|NA
ASSPTGGSPLH
>TRBJ2-5|TRBV5-4|NA
ASSQIDRGLETQY
>TRBJ2-7|TRBV24-1|NA
ATSAMTGREQY
>TRBJ2-7|TRBV12-3/TRBV12-4|few
ASSRTGEQY
>TRBJ2-1|TRBV5-5|NA
ASSLQRGGYNEQF
>TRBJ2-3|TRBV5-4|once
ASSWGSGNNAY
>TRBJ1-5|TRBV10-3|NA
AIKGDTEGNQPQH
>TRBJ2-7|TRBV10-3|NA
AISISKTGSSYEQC
>TRBJ2-3|TRBV27|NA
ASSLWAADTQY
>TRBJ1-1|TRBV20-1|NA
SADNRGGAF
>TRBJ2-2|TRBV11-2|NA
ASSLRAGSTGELF
>TRBJ1-1|TRBV20-1|once
SASLPLKQGHTEAF
>TRBJ1-1|TRBV3-1/TRBV3-2|few
ASSQKIQGAFFDNQAF
>TRBJ2-2|TRBV2|NA
ASRTGGSGELF
>TRBJ1-1|TRBV3-1/TRBV3-2|NA
ASGRTGEAF
>TRBJ2-6|TRBV9|NA
ASSVVSSGANVLT
>TRBJ1-2|TRBV6-5|NA
ASSPGEYGYT
>TRBJ2-7|TRBV21-1|NA
ASSKEPDRSTSWGNAYEQY
>TRBJ2-1|TRBV27|once
ASSLSGTGRNEQF
>TRBJ2-3|TRBV30|NA
ACDGLAGGDGTDTQY
>TRBJ2-7|TRBV27|NA
ASFSSSYEQY
>TRBJ2-2|TRBV19|NA
ASKQGLSNTGELF
>TRBJ1-6|TRBV30|few
AWSEGGTGTSPLH
>TRBJ2-7|TRBV3-1/TRBV3-2|NA
ASSQDWLAGAYEQY
>TRBJ1-6|TRBV6-5|NA
ASRPGQGSPLH
>TRBJ1-4|TRBV19|NA
ASSIDLTQGLF
>TRBJ2-1|TRBV9|NA
ASSLGSGGAYNEQF
>TRBJ2-2|TRBV27|NA
ASSSPGQGRELF
>TRBJ2-1|TRBV5-1|NA
ASSSLESSYNEQF
>TRBJ1-5|TRBV5-1|once
ASSLDSRQPQH
>TRBJ2-7|TRBV5-1|once
ASSSDRANFRGEQY
>TRBJ1-4|TRBV3-1/TRBV3-2|NA
ASSARDRVNEKLF